This T cell receptor beta chain was profiled in a study of blood T cell repertoires in COVID-19. Method: immunoSEQ multiplex PCR; TCRdb's copy keeps in-frame clones and lacks some. The sample includes 300,000 to 400,000 clones, 90% of them seen just once. Germline V gene lookup returns CDR1 KGHSH and CDR2 LQKENI. This CDR3 is built from 15 residues. V was clipped by 6 bases and J by 8 bases, with 19 bases between them. This sequence originates from a man aged 60-69 years who had recovered from COVID-19. The chain links TRBV18 to TRBJ1-4, with a possible D match to TRBD1 (6 bases). The sequencing sample was made of PBMCs or T cells enriched from blood (not recorded which). The CDR3 sequence: CASSDSGDVREKLFF. CDR3 sequence (DNA): TGTGCCAGCTCGGACTCAGGGGACGTCCGGGAAAAACTGTTTTTT.